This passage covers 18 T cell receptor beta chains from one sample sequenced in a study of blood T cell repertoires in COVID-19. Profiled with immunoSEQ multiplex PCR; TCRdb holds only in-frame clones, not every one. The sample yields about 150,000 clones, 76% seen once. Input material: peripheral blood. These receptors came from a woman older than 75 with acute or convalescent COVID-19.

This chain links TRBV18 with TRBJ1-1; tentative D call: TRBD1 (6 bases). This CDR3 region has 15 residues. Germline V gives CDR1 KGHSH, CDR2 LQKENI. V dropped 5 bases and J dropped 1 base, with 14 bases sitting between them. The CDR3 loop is CASSRRQDPNTEAFF. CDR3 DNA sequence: TGTGCCAGCTCAAGACGACAGGACCCGAACACTGAAGCTTTCTTT.

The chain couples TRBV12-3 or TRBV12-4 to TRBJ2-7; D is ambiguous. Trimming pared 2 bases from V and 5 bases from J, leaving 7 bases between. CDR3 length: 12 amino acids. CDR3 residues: CASSLMSNEQYF. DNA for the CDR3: TGTGCCAGCAGTTTAATGAGTAACGAGCAGTACTTC.

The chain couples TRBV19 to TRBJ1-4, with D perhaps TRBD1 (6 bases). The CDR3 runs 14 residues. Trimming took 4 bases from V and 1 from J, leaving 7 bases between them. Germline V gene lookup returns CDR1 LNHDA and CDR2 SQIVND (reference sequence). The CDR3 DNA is TGTGCCAGTAGTACACAGGGAACTAATGAAAAACTGTTTTTT. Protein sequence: CASSTQGTNEKLFF.

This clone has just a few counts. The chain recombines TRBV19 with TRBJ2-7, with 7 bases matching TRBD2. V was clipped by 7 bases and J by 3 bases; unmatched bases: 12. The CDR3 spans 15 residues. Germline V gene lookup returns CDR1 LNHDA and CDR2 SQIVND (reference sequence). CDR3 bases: TGTGCCAGTAAGCAACTAGCGTCGAGCCTCTACGAGCAGTACTTC. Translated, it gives CASKQLASSLYEQYF.

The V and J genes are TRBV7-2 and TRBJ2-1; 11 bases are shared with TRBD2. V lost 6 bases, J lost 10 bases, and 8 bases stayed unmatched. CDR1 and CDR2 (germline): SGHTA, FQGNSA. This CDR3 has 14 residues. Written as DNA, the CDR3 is TGTGCCAGCAGGCGAACTAGCGGGAGTCGCGAGCAGTTCTTC. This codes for CASRRTSGSREQFF.

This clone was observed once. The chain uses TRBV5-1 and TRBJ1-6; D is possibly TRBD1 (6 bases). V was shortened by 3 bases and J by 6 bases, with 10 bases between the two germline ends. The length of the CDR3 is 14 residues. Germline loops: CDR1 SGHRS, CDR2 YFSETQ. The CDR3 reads CASSYQDSNSPLHF. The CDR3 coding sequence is TGCGCCAGCAGCTACCAGGACAGTAATTCACCCCTCCACTTT.

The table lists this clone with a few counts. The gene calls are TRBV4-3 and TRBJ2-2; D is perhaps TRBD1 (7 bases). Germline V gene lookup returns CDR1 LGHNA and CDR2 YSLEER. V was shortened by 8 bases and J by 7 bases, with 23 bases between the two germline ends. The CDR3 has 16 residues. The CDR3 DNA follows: TGCGCCAGCGGACGCAGCAGGGGGGAAACTGTCGGGGAGCTGTTTTTT. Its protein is CASGRSRGETVGELFF.

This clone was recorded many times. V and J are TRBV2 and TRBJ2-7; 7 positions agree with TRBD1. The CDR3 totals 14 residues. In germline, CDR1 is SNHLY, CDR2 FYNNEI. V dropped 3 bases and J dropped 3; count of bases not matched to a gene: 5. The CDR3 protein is CASSEMRTGYEQYF. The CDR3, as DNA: TGTGCCAGCAGTGAGATGCGGACAGGCTACGAGCAGTACTTC.

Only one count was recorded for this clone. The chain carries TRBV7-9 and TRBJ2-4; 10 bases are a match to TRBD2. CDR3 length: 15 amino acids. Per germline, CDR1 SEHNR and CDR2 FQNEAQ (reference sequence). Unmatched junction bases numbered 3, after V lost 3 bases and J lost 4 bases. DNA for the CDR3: TGTGCCAGCAGCTTTACTAGCGGGGAGAAAAACATTCAGTACTTC. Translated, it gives CASSFTSGEKNIQYF.

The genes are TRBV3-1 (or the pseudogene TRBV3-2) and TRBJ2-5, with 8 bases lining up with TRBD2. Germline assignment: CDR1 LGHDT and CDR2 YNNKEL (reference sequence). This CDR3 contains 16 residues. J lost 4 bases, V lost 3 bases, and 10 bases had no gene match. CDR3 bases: TGTGCCAGCAGCCACTGGGGACTAGAGGAGGGAGAGACCCAGTACTTC. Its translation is CASSHWGLEEGETQYF.

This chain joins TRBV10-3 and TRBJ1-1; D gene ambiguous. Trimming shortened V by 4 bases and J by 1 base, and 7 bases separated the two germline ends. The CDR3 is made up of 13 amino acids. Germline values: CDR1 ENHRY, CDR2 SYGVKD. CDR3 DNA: TGTGCCATCAGTGGAGGTCAGAACACTGAAGCTTTCTTT. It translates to CAISGGQNTEAFF.

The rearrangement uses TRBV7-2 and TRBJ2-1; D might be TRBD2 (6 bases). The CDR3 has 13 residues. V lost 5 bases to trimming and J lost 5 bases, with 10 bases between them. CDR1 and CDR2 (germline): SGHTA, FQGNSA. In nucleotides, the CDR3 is TGTGCCAGCAGCCTCGGACTAAACAATGAGCAGTTCTTC. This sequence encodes CASSLGLNNEQFF. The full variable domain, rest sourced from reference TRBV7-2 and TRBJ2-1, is GAGVSQSPSNKVTEKGKDVELRCDPISGHTALYWYRQSLGQGLEFLIYFQGNSAPDKSGLPSDRFSAERTGGSVSTLTIQRTQQEDSAVYLCASSLGLNNEQFFGPGTRLTVL.

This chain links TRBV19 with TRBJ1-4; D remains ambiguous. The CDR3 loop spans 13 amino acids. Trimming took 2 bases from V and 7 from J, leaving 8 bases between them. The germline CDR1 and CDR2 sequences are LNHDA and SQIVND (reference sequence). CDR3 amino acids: CASSIWESEKLFF. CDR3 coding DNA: TGTGCCAGTAGTATATGGGAGAGTGAAAAACTGTTTTTT.

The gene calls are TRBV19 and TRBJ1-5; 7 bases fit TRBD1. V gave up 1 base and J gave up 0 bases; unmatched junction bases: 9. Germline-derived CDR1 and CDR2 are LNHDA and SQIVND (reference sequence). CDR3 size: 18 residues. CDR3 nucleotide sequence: TGTGCCAGTAGTATAGGGGGACAGCAAAAGCTTAGCAATCAGCCCCAGCATTTT. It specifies CASSIGGQQKLSNQPQHF.

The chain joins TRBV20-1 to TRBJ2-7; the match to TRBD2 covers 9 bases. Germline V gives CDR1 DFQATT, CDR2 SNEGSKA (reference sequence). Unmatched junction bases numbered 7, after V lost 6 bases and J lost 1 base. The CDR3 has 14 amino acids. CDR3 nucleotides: TGCAGTGCCAGTAGCGGGAGCCCGTCCTACGAGCAGTACTTC. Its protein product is CSASSGSPSYEQYF.

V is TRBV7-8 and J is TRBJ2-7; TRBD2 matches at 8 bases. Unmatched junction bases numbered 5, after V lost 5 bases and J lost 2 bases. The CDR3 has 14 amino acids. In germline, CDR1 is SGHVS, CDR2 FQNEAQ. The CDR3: CASSLSGGPYEQYF. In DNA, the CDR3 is TGTGCCAGCAGCCTGAGCGGGGGACCCTACGAGCAGTACTTC.

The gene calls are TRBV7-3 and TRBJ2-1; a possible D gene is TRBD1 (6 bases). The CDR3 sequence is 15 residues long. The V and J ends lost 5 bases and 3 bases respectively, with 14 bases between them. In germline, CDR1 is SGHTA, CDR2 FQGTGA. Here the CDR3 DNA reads TGTGCCAGCAGCCCCGATGGGGGCGGCTACAATGAGCAGTTCTTC. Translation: CASSPDGGGYNEQFF.

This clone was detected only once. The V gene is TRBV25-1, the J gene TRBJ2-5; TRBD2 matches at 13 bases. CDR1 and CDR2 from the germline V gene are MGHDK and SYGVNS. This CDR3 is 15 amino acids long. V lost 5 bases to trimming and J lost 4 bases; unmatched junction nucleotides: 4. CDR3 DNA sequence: TGTGCCAGCAGTTTCGGACTAGCGGGAGTAGAGACCCAGTACTTC. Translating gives CASSFGLAGVETQYF.